The entry that follows covers one T cell receptor beta chain sequence. The record originates from a study of blood T cell repertoires in COVID-19. Study in general: The United States, Italy and Spain were the sources of the acute and convalescent COVID-19 samples. Sample material is recorded as cDNA or gDNA derived from T cells, B-cell-depleted T cells, or PBMCs.

Per the authors' pipeline: How many nucleated cells were present was estimated from reference gene primer amplification. Method: immunoSEQ multiplex PCR; TCRdb's copy keeps in-frame clones and lacks some. V and J calls and clone size come straight from that table; D and trimming were deduced from the DNA. The table lists about 65,000 clones, about 81% of them singletons. CDR3 length: 13 amino acids. Looked up from germline, CDR1 is MGHRA and CDR2 is YSYEKL. The V end lost 4 bases, the J end lost 8 bases, and 11 bases lay between the germline ends. This TCR derives from a man older than 75 with acute or convalescent COVID-19. The chain uses TRBV4-1 and TRBJ1-4, with D unclear. Sample: peripheral blood. CDR3 loop: CASSRLPGEKLFF. The CDR3 region has the DNA TGCGCCAGCAGCCGGTTGCCGGGGGAAAAACTGTTTTTT.